Listed below are T cell receptor beta chains from one sample, sequenced in a study of cytomegalovirus exposure and HLA in healthy donors. This table comes from immunoSEQ multiplex PCR, and its TCRdb copy is limited to in-frame clones, with some not included. The sample carries about 140,000 clones, around 80% recorded once. The sample was PBMCs. Source of these receptors: a young man in good health and CMV-seropositive. The CDR3 runs from the conserved cysteine through the conserved F or W. Each record gives: clone size, D gene, J gene, V gene, CDR3 protein, CDR3 DNA. A D gene is named only where the DNA matches it firmly. Clone sizes are given selectively: once, few, many, or a class where the clone is expanded.

clone_size: NA
d_call: TRBD2
j_call: TRBJ2-5
v_call: TRBV11-2
cdr3_aa: CASSPQSGVIETQYF
cdr3_nt: TGTGCCAGCAGCCCCCAGAGCGGGGTAATAGAGACCCAGTACTTC

clone_size: NA
d_call: TRBD1
j_call: TRBJ2-5
v_call: TRBV4-1
cdr3_aa: CASSSSGTGGETQYF
cdr3_nt: TGCGCCAGCAGCTCTTCCGGGACAGGGGGAGAGACCCAGTACTTC

clone_size: NA
d_call: TRBD2
j_call: TRBJ2-7
v_call: TRBV7-2
cdr3_aa: CASRPTSGSYEQYF
cdr3_nt: TGTGCCAGCAGACCAACTAGCGGGAGCTACGAGCAGTACTTC

clone_size: NA
d_call: NA
j_call: TRBJ2-1
v_call: TRBV28
cdr3_aa: CASSLLQRWGGVYNEQFF
cdr3_nt: TGTGCCAGCAGTTTACTACAGCGATGGGGGGGCGTTTACAATGAGCAGTTCTTC

clone_size: NA
d_call: TRBD1
j_call: TRBJ2-7
v_call: TRBV28
cdr3_aa: CASSPGQGAGEQYF
cdr3_nt: TGTGCCAGCTCCCCGGGACAGGGGGCGGGAGAGCAGTACTTC

clone_size: NA
d_call: TRBD2
j_call: TRBJ2-7
v_call: TRBV6-1
cdr3_aa: CASSEPYLSGGADEQYF
cdr3_nt: TGTGCCAGCAGTGAGCCCTACCTAAGCGGGGGGGCGGACGAGCAGTACTTC

clone_size: NA
d_call: NA
j_call: TRBJ2-7
v_call: TRBV29-1
cdr3_aa: CSVRDTSYEQYF
cdr3_nt: TGCAGCGTTCGGGACACCTCCTACGAGCAGTACTTC

clone_size: NA
d_call: TRBD1
j_call: TRBJ1-2
v_call: TRBV5-4
cdr3_aa: CASSLWDRGQYGYTF
cdr3_nt: TGTGCCAGCAGCTTGTGGGACAGGGGGCAATATGGCTACACCTTC

clone_size: few
d_call: TRBD1
j_call: TRBJ2-2
v_call: TRBV5-4
cdr3_aa: CATRTGGFGELFF
cdr3_nt: TGTGCCACGAGGACAGGGGGGTTCGGGGAGCTGTTTTTT

clone_size: NA
d_call: NA
j_call: TRBJ1-2
v_call: TRBV9
cdr3_aa: CASSEGGDYGYTF
cdr3_nt: TGTGCCAGCAGCGAAGGAGGGGACTATGGCTACACCTTC

clone_size: NA
d_call: NA
j_call: TRBJ1-1
v_call: TRBV5-4
cdr3_aa: CASSLDQGWSEAFF
cdr3_nt: TGTGCCAGCAGCTTGGATCAGGGGTGGTCTGAAGCTTTCTTT

clone_size: NA
d_call: TRBD1
j_call: TRBJ1-1
v_call: TRBV5-1
cdr3_aa: CASSTDGQGSEAFF
cdr3_nt: TGCGCCAGCAGCACCGATGGACAGGGATCTGAAGCTTTCTTT

clone_size: NA
d_call: NA
j_call: TRBJ2-5
v_call: TRBV9
cdr3_aa: CASSEWGSGETQYF
cdr3_nt: TGTGCCAGCAGCGAGTGGGGTAGCGGAGAGACCCAGTACTTC

clone_size: NA
d_call: TRBD2
j_call: TRBJ2-1
v_call: TRBV4-1
cdr3_aa: CASSQRLAGVGDNEQFF
cdr3_nt: TGCGCCAGCAGCCAACGACTAGCGGGAGTTGGGGACAATGAGCAGTTCTTC

clone_size: NA
d_call: NA
j_call: TRBJ2-5
v_call: TRBV10-3
cdr3_aa: CAISESSGQETQYF
cdr3_nt: TGTGCCATCAGTGAGTCTAGCGGACAAGAGACCCAGTACTTC

clone_size: few
d_call: NA
j_call: TRBJ1-3
v_call: TRBV6-5
cdr3_aa: CASRGTRGGNTIYF
cdr3_nt: TGTGCCAGCAGGGGGACACGTGGGGGAAACACCATATATTTT

clone_size: NA
d_call: TRBD1
j_call: TRBJ1-3
v_call: TRBV5-1
cdr3_aa: CASSPAGTGGDTIYF
cdr3_nt: TGCGCCAGCAGCCCGGCCGGGACAGGGGGGGACACCATATATTTT

clone_size: NA
d_call: NA
j_call: TRBJ2-1
v_call: TRBV9
cdr3_aa: CASSAFNEQFF
cdr3_nt: TGTGCCAGCAGCGCCTTCAATGAGCAGTTCTTC

clone_size: NA
d_call: TRBD1
j_call: TRBJ2-5
v_call: TRBV7-7
cdr3_aa: CASSLLQGAWETQYF
cdr3_nt: TGTGCTAGCAGCTTATTACAGGGGGCGTGGGAGACCCAGTACTTC

clone_size: NA
d_call: TRBD2
j_call: TRBJ2-2
v_call: TRBV12-5
cdr3_aa: CASGLVPLGLAGASSRGELFF
cdr3_nt: TGTGCTAGTGGTTTGGTACCCCTGGGACTAGCGGGCGCCTCGAGTCGAGGGGAGCTGTTTTTT

clone_size: NA
d_call: TRBD2
j_call: TRBJ2-1
v_call: TRBV7-3
cdr3_aa: CASSQGTSGLEQFF
cdr3_nt: TGTGCCAGCAGCCAAGGGACTAGCGGCCTTGAGCAGTTCTTC

clone_size: NA
d_call: NA
j_call: TRBJ2-5
v_call: TRBV5-1
cdr3_aa: CASSPGGVEETQYF
cdr3_nt: TGCGCCAGCAGCCCCGGCGGCGTTGAGGAGACCCAGTACTTC

clone_size: NA
d_call: NA
j_call: TRBJ2-3
v_call: TRBV7-3
cdr3_aa: CASSLAASTDTQYF
cdr3_nt: TGTGCCAGCAGCTTAGCGGCTAGCACAGATACGCAGTATTTT

clone_size: NA
d_call: NA
j_call: TRBJ1-5
v_call: TRBV27
cdr3_aa: CASSLSATGYSNQPQHF
cdr3_nt: TGTGCCAGCAGTTTATCGGCGACGGGATATAGCAATCAGCCCCAGCATTTT

clone_size: NA
d_call: NA
j_call: TRBJ2-3
v_call: TRBV19
cdr3_aa: CASSKGGRGTDTQYF
cdr3_nt: TGTGCCAGTAGCAAAGGGGGAAGGGGCACAGATACGCAGTATTTT

clone_size: NA
d_call: NA
j_call: TRBJ2-3
v_call: TRBV14
cdr3_aa: CASSQEGVTDSTDTQYF
cdr3_nt: TGTGCCAGCAGCCAAGAAGGGGTAACAGATAGCACAGATACGCAGTATTTT

clone_size: NA
d_call: TRBD2
j_call: TRBJ2-5
v_call: TRBV30
cdr3_aa: CAWKGLAGGNHKETQYF
cdr3_nt: TGTGCCTGGAAAGGCCTAGCGGGGGGCAACCATAAAGAGACCCAGTACTTC

clone_size: NA
d_call: TRBD2
j_call: TRBJ2-3
v_call: TRBV5-4
cdr3_aa: CASSPRLAGSPDTQYF
cdr3_nt: TGTGCCAGCAGCCCGCGTCTAGCGGGTTCTCCAGATACGCAGTATTTT

clone_size: NA
d_call: TRBD1
j_call: TRBJ1-3
v_call: TRBV5-1
cdr3_aa: CASSLGTGVSGNTIYF
cdr3_nt: TGCGCCAGCAGCTTGGGGACAGGAGTCTCTGGAAACACCATATATTTT

clone_size: NA
d_call: NA
j_call: TRBJ1-5
v_call: TRBV2
cdr3_aa: CASSEESGSHQPQHF
cdr3_nt: TGTGCCAGCAGTGAAGAGTCGGGAAGCCATCAGCCCCAGCATTTT

clone_size: NA
d_call: TRBD2
j_call: TRBJ2-1
v_call: TRBV6-1
cdr3_aa: CASDLAGGLYNEQFF
cdr3_nt: TGTGCCAGCGACTTAGCGGGAGGCTTGTACAATGAGCAGTTCTTC

clone_size: NA
d_call: TRBD1
j_call: TRBJ2-1
v_call: TRBV5-1
cdr3_aa: CASSFGTANEQFF
cdr3_nt: TGCGCCAGCAGCTTCGGGACAGCAAATGAGCAGTTCTTC

clone_size: NA
d_call: TRBD1
j_call: TRBJ1-5
v_call: TRBV28
cdr3_aa: CASRGQGEVQPQHF
cdr3_nt: TGTGCCAGCCGGGGACAGGGAGAGGTTCAGCCCCAGCATTTT

clone_size: NA
d_call: TRBD2
j_call: TRBJ2-1
v_call: TRBV5-4
cdr3_aa: CASSWTSGTYNEQFF
cdr3_nt: TGTGCCAGCAGCTGGACTAGCGGTACCTACAATGAGCAGTTCTTC

clone_size: NA
d_call: NA
j_call: TRBJ1-5
v_call: TRBV19
cdr3_aa: CASSTQDTNQPQHF
cdr3_nt: TGTGCCAGTAGTACCCAGGATACCAATCAGCCCCAGCATTTT

clone_size: NA
d_call: TRBD1
j_call: TRBJ1-5
v_call: TRBV7-6
cdr3_aa: CASSSGTGAFSNQPQHF
cdr3_nt: TGTGCCAGCAGCTCCGGGACAGGGGCCTTCAGCAATCAGCCCCAGCATTTT

clone_size: NA
d_call: NA
j_call: TRBJ1-6
v_call: TRBV9
cdr3_aa: CASGLRESPLHF
cdr3_nt: TGTGCCAGCGGTTTACGGGAATCACCCCTCCACTTT

clone_size: NA
d_call: NA
j_call: TRBJ2-1
v_call: TRBV7-2
cdr3_aa: CASSLRTSNNEQFF
cdr3_nt: TGTGCCAGCAGCCTCCGGACAAGCAACAATGAGCAGTTCTTC

clone_size: NA
d_call: TRBD2
j_call: TRBJ2-7
v_call: TRBV25-1
cdr3_aa: CASSEDWGLEVQYF
cdr3_nt: TGTGCCAGCAGTGAAGATTGGGGACTAGAGGTGCAGTACTTC

clone_size: NA
d_call: NA
j_call: TRBJ2-7
v_call: TRBV6-5
cdr3_aa: CASRIGGGLSYEQYF
cdr3_nt: TGTGCCAGCAGGATAGGGGGGGGTCTCTCCTACGAGCAGTACTTC

clone_size: NA
d_call: TRBD2
j_call: TRBJ2-7
v_call: TRBV28
cdr3_aa: CASSRKLAGGYYEQYF
cdr3_nt: TGTGCCAGCAGCCGAAAACTAGCGGGAGGGTACTACGAGCAGTACTTC

clone_size: NA
d_call: NA
j_call: TRBJ2-2
v_call: TRBV9
cdr3_aa: CASSVDGAGAATGELFF
cdr3_nt: TGTGCCAGCAGCGTAGACGGAGCAGGGGCTGCCACCGGGGAGCTGTTTTTT

clone_size: NA
d_call: NA
j_call: TRBJ2-7
v_call: TRBV5-1
cdr3_aa: CASSLIVQPYEQYF
cdr3_nt: TGCGCCAGCAGCTTGATAGTACAGCCCTACGAGCAGTACTTC

clone_size: NA
d_call: NA
j_call: TRBJ1-2
v_call: TRBV4-1
cdr3_aa: CASSQDRVGGYTF
cdr3_nt: TGCGCCAGCAGCCAAGACAGGGTCGGCGGCTACACCTTC

clone_size: NA
d_call: NA
j_call: TRBJ2-7
v_call: TRBV7-8
cdr3_aa: CASSLPTDLSREQYF
cdr3_nt: TGTGCCAGCAGCTTACCCACAGACCTCTCTCGGGAGCAGTACTTC

clone_size: NA
d_call: NA
j_call: TRBJ1-1
v_call: TRBV7-9
cdr3_aa: CASSLGGGGYNTEAFF
cdr3_nt: TGTGCCAGCAGCCTAGGGGGAGGTGGGTACAACACTGAAGCTTTCTTT

clone_size: NA
d_call: TRBD1
j_call: TRBJ1-2
v_call: TRBV9
cdr3_aa: CASSPKGARNYGYTF
cdr3_nt: TGTGCCAGCAGCCCTAAGGGGGCGAGGAACTATGGCTACACCTTC

clone_size: NA
d_call: NA
j_call: TRBJ1-1
v_call: TRBV18
cdr3_aa: CASSSSGGNTEAFF
cdr3_nt: TGTGCCAGCTCCTCAAGCGGGGGAAACACTGAAGCTTTCTTT